This TCR beta chain was identified during a study of T cell changes during pregnancy in multiple sclerosis. Germline V gene sequence: CDR1 SGHDT, CDR2 YYEEEE. With V trimmed by 4 bases and J by 3 bases, 1 base remained unmatched. The CDR3 extends over 13 amino acids. TCRdb's table, derived via immunoSEQ multiplex PCR, lists solely in-frame clones and lacks some. The sample consists of tens of thousands of clones, 80% to 95% of them appearing once. As regards this clone: The sample holds other DNA sequences that translate to the same CDR3.

The source material was CD4+ T cells from peripheral blood mononuclear cells, sampled after pregnancy. The sequence derives from a female donor in good health, enrolled as a control in a pregnancy study. This rearrangement joins TRBV5-6 to TRBJ2-3; TRBD2 matches at 8 bases. Here the CDR3 DNA reads TGTGCCAGCAGCCCGGGGGGGACAGATACGCAGTATTTT. Residues: CASSPGGTDTQYF.